This T cell receptor beta chain was identified in a study of shared clonotypes between healthy human individuals. Trimming left V 6 bases short and J 0 bases short, with 18 bases between. This CDR3 comprises 16 residues. Germline-derived CDR1 and CDR2 are PRHDT and FYEKMQ (reference sequence). Original methodology: For the immunoSEQ data, sequences were junction-only without quality scores, so filtering differed. Generated by immunoSEQ multiplex PCR, the TCRdb table keeps only in-frame clones and is missing some. The V and J calls and clone size come from that table; D and trimming were worked out from the DNA. The profile covers about 2 million clones, with 85% to 95% appearing a single time and more than 0.1% taken by the ten largest.

The clonotype originates from a man aged 18 to 35 in good health. The V gene is TRBV13, the J gene TRBJ2-7, with no clear D. Sequenced input: naive CD4+ T cells sorted from blood. Subset here: CD45RA+ positively selected. This CDR3 reads CASSYPPGGPSYEQYF. CDR3 nucleotide sequence: TGTGCCAGCAGTTACCCGCCCGGCGGACCCTCCTACGAGCAGTACTTC.